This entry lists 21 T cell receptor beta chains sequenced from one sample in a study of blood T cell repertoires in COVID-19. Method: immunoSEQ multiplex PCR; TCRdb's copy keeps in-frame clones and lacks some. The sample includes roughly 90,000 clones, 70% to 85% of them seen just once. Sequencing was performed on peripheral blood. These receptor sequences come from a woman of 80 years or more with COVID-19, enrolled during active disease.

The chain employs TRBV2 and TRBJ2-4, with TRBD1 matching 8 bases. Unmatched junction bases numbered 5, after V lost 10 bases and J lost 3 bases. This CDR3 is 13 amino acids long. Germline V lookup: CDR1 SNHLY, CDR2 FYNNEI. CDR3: CATSDRVKNIQYF. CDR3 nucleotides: TGTGCCACCTCGGACAGGGTCAAAAACATTCAGTACTTC.

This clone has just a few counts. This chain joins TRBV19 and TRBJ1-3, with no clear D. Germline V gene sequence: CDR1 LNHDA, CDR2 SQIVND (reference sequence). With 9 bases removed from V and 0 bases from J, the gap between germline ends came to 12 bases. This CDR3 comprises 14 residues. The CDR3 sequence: CASGLMSSGNTIYF. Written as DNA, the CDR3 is TGTGCCAGCGGACTGATGAGCTCTGGAAACACCATATATTTT.

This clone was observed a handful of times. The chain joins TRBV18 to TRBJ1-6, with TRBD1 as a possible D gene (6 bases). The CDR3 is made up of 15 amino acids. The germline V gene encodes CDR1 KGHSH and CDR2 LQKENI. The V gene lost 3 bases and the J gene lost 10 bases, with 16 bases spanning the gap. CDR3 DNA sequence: TGTGCCAGCTCACCTCAACAGGGATCAGGCTCACCCCTCCACTTT. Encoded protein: CASSPQQGSGSPLHF.

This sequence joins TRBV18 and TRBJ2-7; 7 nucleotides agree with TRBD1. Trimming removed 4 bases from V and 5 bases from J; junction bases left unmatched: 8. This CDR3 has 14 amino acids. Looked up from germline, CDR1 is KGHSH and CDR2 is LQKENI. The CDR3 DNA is TGTGCCAGCTCACGCACCGGGACAGACAACGAGCAGTACTTC. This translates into CASSRTGTDNEQYF.

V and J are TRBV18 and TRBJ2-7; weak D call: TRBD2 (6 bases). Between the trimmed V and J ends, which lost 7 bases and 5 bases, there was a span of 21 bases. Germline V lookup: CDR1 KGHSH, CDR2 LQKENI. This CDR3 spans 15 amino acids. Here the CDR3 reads CASLLGVGGADEQYF. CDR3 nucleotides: TGTGCCAGCTTACTAGGGGTGGGAGGCGCGGACGAGCAGTACTTC.

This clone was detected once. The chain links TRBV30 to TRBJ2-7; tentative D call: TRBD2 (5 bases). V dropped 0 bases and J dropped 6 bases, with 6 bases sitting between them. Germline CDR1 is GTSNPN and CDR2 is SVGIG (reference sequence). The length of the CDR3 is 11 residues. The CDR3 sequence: CAWSVLGEQYF. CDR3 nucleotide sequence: TGTGCCTGGAGTGTACTAGGCGAGCAGTACTTC.

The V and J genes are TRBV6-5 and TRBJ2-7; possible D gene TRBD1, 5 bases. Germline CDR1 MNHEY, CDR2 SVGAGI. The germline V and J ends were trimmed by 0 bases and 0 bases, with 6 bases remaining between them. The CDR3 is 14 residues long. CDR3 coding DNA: TGTGCCAGCAGTTACTCGCAGGGCTCCTACGAGCAGTACTTC. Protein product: CASSYSQGSYEQYF.

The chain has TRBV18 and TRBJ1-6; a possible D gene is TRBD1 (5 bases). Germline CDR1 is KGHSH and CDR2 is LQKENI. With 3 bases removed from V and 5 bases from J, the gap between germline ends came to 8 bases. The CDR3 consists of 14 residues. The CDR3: CASSPLQDNSPLHF. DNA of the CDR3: TGTGCCAGCTCACCGTTACAGGATAATTCACCCCTCCACTTT.

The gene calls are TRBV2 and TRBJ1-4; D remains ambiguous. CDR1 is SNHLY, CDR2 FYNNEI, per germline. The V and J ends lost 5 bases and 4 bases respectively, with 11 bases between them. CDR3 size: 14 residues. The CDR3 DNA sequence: TGTGCCAGCAGTCGACGGAGCTTTAATGAAAAACTGTTTTTT. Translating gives CASSRRSFNEKLFF.

The CDR3 reads CASSYPSGVGNSPLHF. The CDR3 nucleotides read TGTGCCAGCAGCTACCCGTCCGGGGTCGGCAATTCACCCCTCCACTTT. The chain employs TRBV7-9 and TRBJ1-6; D is ambiguous. This CDR3 is built from 16 residues. V was shortened by 4 bases and J by 7 bases, with 17 bases between the two germline ends. Germline CDR1 and CDR2: SEHNR and FQNEAQ (reference sequence).

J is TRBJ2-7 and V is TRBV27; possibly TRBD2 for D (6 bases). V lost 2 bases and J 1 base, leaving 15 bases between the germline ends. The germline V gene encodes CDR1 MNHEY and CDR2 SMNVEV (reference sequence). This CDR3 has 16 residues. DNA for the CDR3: TGTGCCAGCAGTTTAAATTCGGGAGCTGTATCCTACGAGCAGTACTTC. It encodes CASSLNSGAVSYEQYF.

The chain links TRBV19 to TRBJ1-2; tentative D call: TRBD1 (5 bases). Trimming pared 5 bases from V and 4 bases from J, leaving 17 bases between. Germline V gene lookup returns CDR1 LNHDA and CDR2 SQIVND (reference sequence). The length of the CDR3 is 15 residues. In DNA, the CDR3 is TGTGCCAGTAGTTCAACCTGGGACTCCCTCTATGGCTACACCTTC. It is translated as CASSSTWDSLYGYTF.

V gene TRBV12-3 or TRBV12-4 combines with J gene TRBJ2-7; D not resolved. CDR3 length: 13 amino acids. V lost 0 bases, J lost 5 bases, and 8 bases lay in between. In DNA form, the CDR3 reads TGTGCCAGCAGTTTAGCTTATCAGGACGAGCAGTACTTC. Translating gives CASSLAYQDEQYF.

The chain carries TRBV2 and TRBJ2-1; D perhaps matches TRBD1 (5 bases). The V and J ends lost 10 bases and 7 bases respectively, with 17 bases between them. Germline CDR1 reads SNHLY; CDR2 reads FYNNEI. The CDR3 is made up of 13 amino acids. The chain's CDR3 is CAIPRAGRNEQFF. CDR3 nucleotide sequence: TGTGCCATCCCACGGGCAGGGCGGAATGAGCAGTTCTTC.

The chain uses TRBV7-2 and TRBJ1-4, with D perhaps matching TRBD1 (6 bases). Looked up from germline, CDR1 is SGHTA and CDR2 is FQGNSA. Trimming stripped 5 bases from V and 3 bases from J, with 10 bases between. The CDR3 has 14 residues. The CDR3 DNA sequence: TGTGCCAGCAGCCCAGGGGCGGCTAATGAAAAACTGTTTTTT. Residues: CASSPGAANEKLFF.

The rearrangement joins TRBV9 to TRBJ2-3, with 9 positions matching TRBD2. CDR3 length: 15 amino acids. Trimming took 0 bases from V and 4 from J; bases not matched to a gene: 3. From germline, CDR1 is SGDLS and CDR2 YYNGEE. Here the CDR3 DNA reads TGTGCCAGCAGCGTAGTTAGCGGGGGAGCAGATACGCAGTATTTT. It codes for CASSVVSGGADTQYF.

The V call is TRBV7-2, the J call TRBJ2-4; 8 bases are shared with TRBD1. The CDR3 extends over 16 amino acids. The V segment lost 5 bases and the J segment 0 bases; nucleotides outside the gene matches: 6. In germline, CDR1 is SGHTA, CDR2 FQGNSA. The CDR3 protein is CASSAGTGLAKNIQYF. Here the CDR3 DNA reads TGTGCCAGCAGCGCGGGGACAGGTCTAGCCAAAAACATTCAGTACTTC.

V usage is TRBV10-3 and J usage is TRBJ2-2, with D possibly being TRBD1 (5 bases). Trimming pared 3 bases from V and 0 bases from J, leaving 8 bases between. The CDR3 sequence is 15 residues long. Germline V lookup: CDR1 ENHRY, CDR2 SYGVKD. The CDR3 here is CAISDKGPNTGELFF. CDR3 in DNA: TGTGCCATCAGTGATAAGGGGCCGAACACCGGGGAGCTGTTTTTT.

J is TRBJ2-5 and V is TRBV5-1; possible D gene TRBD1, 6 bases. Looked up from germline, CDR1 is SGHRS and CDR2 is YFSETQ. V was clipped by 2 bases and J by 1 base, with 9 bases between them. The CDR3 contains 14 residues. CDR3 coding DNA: TGCGCCAGCAGCTTCAAAGGGGGCCAAGAGACCCAGTACTTC. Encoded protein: CASSFKGGQETQYF.

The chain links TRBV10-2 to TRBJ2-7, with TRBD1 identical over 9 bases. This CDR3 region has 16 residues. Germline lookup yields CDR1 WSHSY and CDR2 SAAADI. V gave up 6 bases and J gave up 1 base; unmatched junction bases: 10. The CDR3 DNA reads TGCGCCAGCAGGAAAAGACCGGGACAGGGATCCTACGAGCAGTACTTC. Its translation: CASRKRPGQGSYEQYF.

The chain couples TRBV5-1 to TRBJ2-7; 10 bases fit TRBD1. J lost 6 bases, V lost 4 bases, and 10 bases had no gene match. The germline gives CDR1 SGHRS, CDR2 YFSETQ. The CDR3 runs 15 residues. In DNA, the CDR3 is TGCGCCAGCAGCGTGACCGGGACAGGGGTAAGCGAGCAGTACTTC. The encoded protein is CASSVTGTGVSEQYF.